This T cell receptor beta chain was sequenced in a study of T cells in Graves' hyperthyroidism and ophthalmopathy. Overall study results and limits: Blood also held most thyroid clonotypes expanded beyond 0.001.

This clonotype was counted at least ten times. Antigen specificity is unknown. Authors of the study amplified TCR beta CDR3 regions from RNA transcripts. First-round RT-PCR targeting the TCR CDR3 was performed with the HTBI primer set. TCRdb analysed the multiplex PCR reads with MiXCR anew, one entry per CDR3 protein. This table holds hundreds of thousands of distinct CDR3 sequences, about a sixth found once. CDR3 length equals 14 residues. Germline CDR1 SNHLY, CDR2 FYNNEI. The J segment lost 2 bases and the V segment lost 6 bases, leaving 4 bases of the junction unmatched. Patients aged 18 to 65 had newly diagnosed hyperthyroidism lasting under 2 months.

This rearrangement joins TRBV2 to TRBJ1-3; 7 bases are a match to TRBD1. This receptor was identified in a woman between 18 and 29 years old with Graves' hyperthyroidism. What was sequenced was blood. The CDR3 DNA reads TGTGCCAGCAGCGCGACAGGGACTGGAAACACCATATATTTT. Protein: CASSATGTGNTIYF.